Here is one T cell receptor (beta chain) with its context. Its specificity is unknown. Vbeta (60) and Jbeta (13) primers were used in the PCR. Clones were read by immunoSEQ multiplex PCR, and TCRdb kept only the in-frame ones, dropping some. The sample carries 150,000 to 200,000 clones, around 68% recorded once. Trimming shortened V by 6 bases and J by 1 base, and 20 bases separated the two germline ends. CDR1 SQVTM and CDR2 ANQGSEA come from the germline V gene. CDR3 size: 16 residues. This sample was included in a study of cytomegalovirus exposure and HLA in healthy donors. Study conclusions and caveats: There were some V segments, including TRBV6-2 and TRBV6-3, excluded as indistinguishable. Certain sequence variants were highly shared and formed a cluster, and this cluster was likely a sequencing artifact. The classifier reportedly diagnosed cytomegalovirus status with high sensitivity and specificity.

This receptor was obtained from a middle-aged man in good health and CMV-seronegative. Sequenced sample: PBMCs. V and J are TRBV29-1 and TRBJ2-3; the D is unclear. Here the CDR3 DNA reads TGCAGCGTGTCGCCCACCCTCCTTCGGGGCACAGATACGCAGTATTTT. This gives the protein CSVSPTLLRGTDTQYF.